The clone carrying this T cell receptor beta chain was counted at least ten times. Its antigen is unidentified. One entry per CDR3 protein, called by TCRdb with MiXCR from the 5' RACE reads. The sample holds 150,000 to 200,000 distinct CDR3 sequences, 10% to 15% seen once. This sample is drawn from a study of CD8 T cells in ankylosing spondylitis. Whole-study findings and limits: Certain motif variants had earlier appeared in reactive arthritis synovial fluid and blood. Matched ankylosing spondylitis synovial fluid reportedly contained a significantly enriched population of disease-linked clones. Disease-linked clones were found to be CD8+ and relatively rare in peripheral blood. Ankylosing spondylitis blood appeared to carry a characteristic TCR beta motif of several highly homologous variants.

V lost 5 bases to trimming and J lost 8 bases, with 13 bases between them. From germline, CDR1 is SGHTA and CDR2 FQGNSA. The length of the CDR3 is 13 residues. The J gene is TRBJ2-4, the V gene TRBV7-2; either TRBD1 or TRBD2 may fit D (5 bases each). The TCR sequence derives from a female donor with ankylosing spondylitis or in good health (not recorded which). The source material was blood, either unsorted or a sorted T cell fraction (not recorded which). The CDR3 DNA follows: TGTGCCAGCAGCCCGGGGACGTTGCACATTCAGTACTTC. This encodes CASSPGTLHIQYF.